A single sample gave rise to the 29 T cell receptor beta chains below, sequenced in a study of T cell repertoires in cytomegalovirus infection. These receptors have no identified antigens. TCRdb called the reads again in MiXCR, with one record for every CDR3 protein. The repertoire holds 46,000 or so distinct CDR3 sequences, with roughly 22% as singletons. The sequencing input was PBMCs, sequenced either directly or after in vitro stimulation (not recorded which). These receptors were taken from a human donor in good health (CMV status not recorded). Some clones in this sample may be carry-over from other donors' samples.

This clonotype showed up many times. The V gene is TRBV7-9, the J gene TRBJ2-1; 13 positions agree with TRBD2. This CDR3 is built from 19 residues. Looked up from germline, CDR1 is SEHNR and CDR2 is FQNEAQ (reference sequence). V shed 5 bases, J shed 2 bases, and the junction held 12 bases outside the gene matches. CDR3 in amino acids: CASSPTSGRNRRAYNEQFF. CDR3 in DNA: TGTGCCAGCAGCCCGACTAGCGGGAGGAACCGAAGGGCCTACAATGAGCAGTTCTTC.

The rearrangement uses TRBV9 and TRBJ2-5, with 10 positions matching TRBD2. J gave up 1 base and V 0 bases, and 3 bases lay outside the gene matches. Germline CDR1 is SGDLS and CDR2 is YYNGEE. There are 16 residues in the CDR3. This CDR3 reads CASSVAASGGQETQYF. CDR3 sequence (DNA): TGTGCCAGCAGCGTAGCTGCTAGCGGGGGCCAAGAGACCCAGTACTTC.

This clonotype was counted between two and nine times. The gene calls are TRBV6-5 and TRBJ1-1; tentatively, D is TRBD1 (6 bases). Germline CDR1 and CDR2: MNHEY and SVGAGI. The CDR3 has 12 amino acids. Trimming left V 8 bases short and J 1 base short, with 8 bases between. CDR3 nucleotide sequence: TGTGCCAGCGCCAGGGGGAACACTGAAGCTTTCTTT. Protein: CASARGNTEAFF.

The chain couples TRBV20-1 to TRBJ2-1; D is possibly TRBD1 or TRBD2 (5 bases each). The CDR3 loop spans 14 amino acids. With 1 base removed from V and 9 bases from J, the gap between germline ends came to 16 bases. Germline V lookup: CDR1 DFQATT, CDR2 SNEGSKA (reference sequence). CDR3 protein: CSARAVTGPGEQFF. CDR3 nucleotide sequence: TGCAGTGCTAGAGCTGTGACGGGGCCGGGTGAGCAGTTCTTC.

Many counts were recorded for this clonotype. The CDR3 nucleotides are TGTGCCAGCAGCCGGGATAGCGGGGGGGGAGAGACCCAGTACTTC. This sequence encodes CASSRDSGGGETQYF. The V gene is TRBV7-8, the J gene TRBJ2-5; 11 nucleotides align to TRBD2. Germline V gene sequence: CDR1 SGHVS, CDR2 FQNEAQ. There are 15 residues in the CDR3. V lost 5 bases, J lost 4 bases, and 6 bases stayed unmatched.

This sequence joins TRBV6-1 and TRBJ2-1; D is unclear. There are 14 residues in the CDR3. V lost 7 bases to trimming and J lost 8 bases, with 18 bases between them. The V gene's germline CDR1 is MNHNS and CDR2 SASEGT. For the CDR3, the DNA is TGTGCCAGCACCGGGCCGGTTTCCTCCTATGAGCAGTTCTTC. Its protein product is CASTGPVSSYEQFF.

Only a few counts were recorded for this clonotype. The rearrangement uses TRBV5-6 and TRBJ2-7; tentative D call: TRBD1 (6 bases). V dropped 4 bases and J dropped 4 bases, with 9 bases sitting between them. CDR1 and CDR2 from the germline V gene are SGHDT and YYEEEE. The CDR3 is 12 residues long. Here the CDR3 reads CASSGTPYEQYF. CDR3 DNA sequence: TGTGCCAGCAGCGGGACACCTTACGAGCAGTACTTC.

This clonotype was seen ten or more times. This rearrangement joins TRBV7-2 to TRBJ1-5; D is possibly TRBD1 (5 bases). The CDR3 loop spans 13 amino acids. The V end was cut by 5 bases, the J end by 6 bases, with 11 bases between. Germline values: CDR1 SGHTA, CDR2 FQGNSA. The CDR3 loop is CASSTGGGQPQHF. In DNA form, the CDR3 reads TGTGCCAGCAGCACGGGCGGGGGTCAGCCCCAGCATTTT. The full variable domain, in which reference TRBV7-2 and TRBJ1-5 provide the parts outside the CDR3, is GAGVSQSPSNKVTEKGKDVELRCDPISGHTALYWYRQSLGQGLEFLIYFQGNSAPDKSGLPSDRFSAERTGGSVSTLTIQRTQQEDSAVYLCASSTGGGQPQHFGDGTRLSIL.

The genes are TRBV18 and TRBJ2-5; D is possibly TRBD2 (6 bases). This CDR3 is built from 15 residues. The V gene's germline CDR1 is KGHSH and CDR2 LQKENI. Trimming cost V 1 base and J 2 bases, with 11 bases left between them. In nucleotides, the CDR3 is TGTGCCAGCTCACCACGTGGCGGGGATCAAGAGACCCAGTACTTC. Translation gives CASSPRGGDQETQYF.

V and J are TRBV2 and TRBJ1-4, with a possible D match to TRBD1 (5 bases). Per germline, CDR1 SNHLY and CDR2 FYNNEI. V lost 3 bases and J 7 bases, leaving 9 bases between the germline ends. The CDR3 consists of 13 residues. CDR3 DNA sequence: TGTGCCAGCAGTGAGAGGGGCGGTGAAAAACTGTTTTTT. Translated, it gives CASSERGGEKLFF.

This clonotype was detected ten times or more. This sequence joins TRBV6-5 and TRBJ2-1; weak D call: TRBD2 (5 bases). Trimming removed 0 bases at V and 4 bases at J, with 13 bases between. Per germline, CDR1 MNHEY and CDR2 SVGAGI. The CDR3 covers 16 residues. The CDR3 sequence: CASSYSRGQRYNEQFF. In DNA, the CDR3 is TGTGCCAGCAGTTACTCTAGAGGGCAGCGTTACAATGAGCAGTTCTTC.

The gene calls are TRBV20-1 and TRBJ2-3, with TRBD2 identical over 11 bases. Germline-derived CDR1 and CDR2 are DFQATT and SNEGSKA (reference sequence). With V trimmed by 0 bases and J by 2 bases, 10 bases remained unmatched. The CDR3 loop spans 18 amino acids. The CDR3, as DNA: TGCAGTGCTAGAGATAGCCGACTACTAGCGGGGGACACAGATACGCAGTATTTT. This gives the protein CSARDSRLLAGDTDTQYF.

The chain couples TRBV11-2 to TRBJ1-3; 9 positions agree with TRBD1. Germline lookup yields CDR1 SGHAT and CDR2 FQNNGV. V trimming: 5 bases; J trimming: 0 bases; junction bases outside the gene matches: 8. This CDR3 has 17 residues. CDR3: CASSPDRDRDSGNTIYF. CDR3 bases: TGTGCCAGCAGCCCAGACCGGGACAGGGACTCTGGAAACACCATATATTTT.

This clonotype was picked up a small number of times. The rearrangement uses TRBV6-2 or TRBV6-3 and TRBJ2-7; D perhaps matches TRBD2 (6 bases). The CDR3 runs to 15 residues. Trimming removed 7 bases at V and 3 bases at J, with 19 bases between. The germline CDR1 and CDR2 sequences are MNHEY and SVGEGT. The CDR3 sequence: CASNKPGLSRYEQYF. CDR3 bases: TGTGCCAGCAACAAACCGGGACTCTCTCGCTACGAGCAGTACTTC.

This clonotype was observed at least ten times. The V and J genes are TRBV19 and TRBJ2-6; 7 bases map to TRBD1. J lost 2 bases, V lost 5 bases, and 6 bases had no gene match. This CDR3 is 16 amino acids long. Germline loops: CDR1 LNHDA, CDR2 SQIVND (reference sequence). The CDR3 bases are TGTGCCAGTAGTCCCCAGGGGGTCACTGGGGCCAACGTCCTGACTTTC. Its translation: CASSPQGVTGANVLTF. The complete variable domain, with remaining parts taken from reference TRBV19 and TRBJ2-6, reads DGGITQSPKYLFRKEGQNVTLSCEQNLNHDAMYWYRQDPGQGLRLIYYSQIVNDFQKGDIAEGYSVSREKKESFPLTVTSAQKNPTAFYLCASSPQGVTGANVLTFGAGSRLTVL.

This clonotype was found many times. The V and J genes are TRBV10-3 and TRBJ1-2, with a weak D call TRBD1 (6 bases). CDR3 length: 15 residues. V lost 2 bases and J 7 bases, leaving 17 bases between the germline ends. In germline, CDR1 is ENHRY, CDR2 SYGVKD. CDR3 bases: TGTGCCATCAGTGAGAACCGGGACATCGGGTTTGGCTACACCTTC. This gives the protein CAISENRDIGFGYTF.

This clonotype was seen a few times. The chain couples TRBV19 to TRBJ1-4; D might be TRBD1 (5 bases). Trimming took 5 bases from V and 7 from J, leaving 14 bases between them. Germline loops: CDR1 LNHDA, CDR2 SQIVND (reference sequence). This CDR3 contains 14 residues. CDR3 amino acids: CASSEPGRSEKLFF. The CDR3 nucleotides read TGTGCCAGTAGTGAACCGGGACGAAGTGAAAAACTGTTTTTT.

Regarding this clonotype: A clone one base away is much larger, so this may be a read error. V is TRBV7-6 and J is TRBJ1-3; D may be TRBD1 (5 bases). The V end was cut by 5 bases, the J end by 7 bases, with 18 bases between. Germline CDR1 reads SGHVS; CDR2 reads FNYEAQ. The CDR3 loop spans 15 amino acids. The CDR3 loop is CASSARVSGLNTIYF. The CDR3, as DNA: TGTGCCAGCAGCGCCCGGGTCTCAGGGCTTAACACCATATATTTT.

This clonotype was counted at least ten times. The chain joins TRBV7-2 to TRBJ2-3; 8 bases match TRBD2. After removal of 2 bases from V and 5 bases from J, the junction contained 3 bases not matched to a gene. The CDR3 is made up of 14 amino acids. CDR1 and CDR2 (germline): SGHTA, FQGNSA. CDR3 in DNA: TGTGCCAGCAGCTTAAGCCTAGCGGGAGATACGCAGTATTTT. Its translation is CASSLSLAGDTQYF.

The sample holds many counts of this clonotype. V gene TRBV7-8 combines with J gene TRBJ2-5; TRBD2 matches at 10 bases. CDR1 and CDR2 from the germline V gene are SGHVS and FQNEAQ. J was trimmed by 7 bases and V by 1 base; bases with no gene match: 15. CDR3 length: 18 residues. The CDR3 spells CASSLGIPSGSSLGTQYF. The CDR3 nucleotides read TGTGCCAGCAGCTTAGGGATCCCTAGCGGGAGTTCCCTCGGGACCCAGTACTTC.

This chain joins TRBV5-6 and TRBJ2-7; D gene uncertain. Germline V gene sequence: CDR1 SGHDT, CDR2 YYEEEE. The CDR3 is made up of 12 amino acids. V lost 2 bases and J lost 6, with 9 bases in between. CDR3 sequence (DNA): TGTGCCAGCAGCTTTGGGCCTTCCGAGCAGTACTTC. Its translation is CASSFGPSEQYF.

This chain uses TRBV7-8 with TRBJ1-1, with D hard to call. Germline CDR1 is SGHVS and CDR2 is FQNEAQ. The CDR3 is made up of 11 amino acids. V was shortened by 5 bases and J by 6 bases, with 7 bases between the two germline ends. CDR3 DNA sequence: TGTGCCAGCAGCCCCGTCGCTGAAGCTTTCTTT. Amino acids: CASSPVAEAFF.

This clonotype came up many times. The chain carries TRBV12-3 or TRBV12-4 and TRBJ2-1; D may correspond to TRBD1 or TRBD2 (5 bases each). The CDR3 length is 15 residues. Deletions cut 7 bases from V and 3 bases from J, with 16 bases between. CDR3 DNA sequence: TGTGCCAGCACCCGACAGCGGAGCGGCTACAATGAGCAGTTCTTC. Residues: CASTRQRSGYNEQFF.

This clonotype was detected only a few times. V gene TRBV20-1 combines with J gene TRBJ2-5, with D possibly TRBD2 on 7 matching bases. The CDR3 extends over 13 amino acids. V was shortened by 6 bases and J by 6 bases, with 17 bases between the two germline ends. Germline assignment: CDR1 DFQATT and CDR2 SNEGSKA (reference sequence). CDR3 region: CSAKGGRGQTQYF. CDR3 nucleotide sequence: TGCAGTGCAAAGGGGGGGAGGGGACAGACCCAGTACTTC.

This clonotype came up many times. The V gene is TRBV12-3 or TRBV12-4, the J gene TRBJ2-7; tentatively, D is TRBD2 (5 bases). The V and J ends lost 8 bases and 0 bases respectively, with 14 bases between them. This CDR3 contains 14 residues. CDR3 residues: CASGPGDLSYEQYF. For the CDR3, the DNA is TGTGCCAGCGGGCCCGGGGATCTCTCCTACGAGCAGTACTTC.

The V call is TRBV5-1, the J call TRBJ2-7; D is ambiguous. V shed 0 bases and J shed 7 bases, with 14 bases lying between them. Looked up from germline, CDR1 is SGHRS and CDR2 is YFSETQ. This CDR3 comprises 14 residues. CDR3 region: CASSLDPSSWEQYF. For the CDR3, the DNA is TGCGCCAGCAGCTTGGACCCCTCTTCCTGGGAGCAGTACTTC.

This chain joins TRBV20-1 and TRBJ2-3; 7 nucleotides agree with TRBD2. Germline V gives CDR1 DFQATT, CDR2 SNEGSKA (reference sequence). Trimming at V came to 1 base and at J to 4 bases, leaving 5 bases not matched to a gene. CDR3 length: 14 amino acids. The CDR3 is CSARVGGRADTQYF. Written as DNA, the CDR3 is TGCAGTGCTAGAGTGGGGGGGAGGGCAGATACGCAGTATTTT.

This chain joins TRBV5-5 and TRBJ1-4; 7 bases align to TRBD1. The germline V gene has CDR1 SGHKS and CDR2 YYEKEE (reference sequence). Losses at the gene ends were 5 bases for V and 7 bases for J; bases not matched to a gene: 5. The CDR3 covers 13 residues. In DNA form, the CDR3 reads TGTGCCAGCAGTGACAGGGCGAGTGAAAAACTGTTTTTT. Protein product: CASSDRASEKLFF.

This clonotype has only a few counts. This sequence joins TRBV7-6 and TRBJ2-7, with D tentatively TRBD1 or TRBD2 (5 bases each). The CDR3 contains 12 residues. V lost 1 base and J lost 5, with 6 bases in between. Germline V lookup: CDR1 SGHVS, CDR2 FNYEAQ. The CDR3 DNA reads TGTGCCAGCAGCTTAGGAGGGGACGAGCAGTACTTC. This encodes CASSLGGDEQYF.